The TCR beta chain under discussion was sequenced for a study of T cell repertoires in aging, cancer and after chemotherapy. Across the study: Donor ages fell into six groups from 30 or younger up to 70 or older. Chronic lymphocytic leukemia patients on fludarabine- or bendamustine-based regimens gave paired samples before and after chemotherapy. General observations from the study: These repertoire data do not allow conclusions about immunological memory after chemotherapy.

Points on this clonotype: What it recognizes is unknown.

Rearranged V-D-J TRB sequences were amplified with a mixed TRB-A/B primer pool. TCRdb reprocessed the multiplex PCR reads via MiXCR and lists one record per CDR3 protein. This table holds about 2,200 distinct CDR3 sequences, approximately 51% found once. The CDR3 extends over 14 amino acids. TCR beta rearrangements were amplified from peripheral blood genomic DNA. The V gene is TRBV12-3 or TRBV12-4, the J gene TRBJ1-3, with 7 nucleotides matching TRBD1. Input material: blood. This sequence originates from a human donor with a blood cancer. The CDR3 DNA sequence: TGTGCAAGCCGGATGGGACAGAGGATGAACACCATATATTTT. Translated: CASRMGQRMNTIYF.